This T cell receptor (beta chain) was retrieved from a study of T cell changes during pregnancy in multiple sclerosis (dated by TCRdb to the late 2010s). Describing the broader study: The study examined how the T cell repertoire changed over the course of pregnancy in women with multiple sclerosis.

The germline V gene (reference sequence) gives CDR1 as LNHDA and CDR2 as SQIVND. The germline V end is reduced by 8 bases and the J end by 5 bases; junction bases left unmatched: 10. Including the terminal cysteine and phenylalanine, the CDR3 comprises 15 residues. The sequence is cut down to CDR3 DNA, 45 bases in frame from base 1. On this clone itself: The target of this receptor is not known. No base quality information exists; no much larger clone differs at one position.

The library relied on the immunoSEQ multiplex PCR assay. The table was pulled from immuneACCESS by TCRdb, which kept in-frame rearrangements only. Such tables lose some clones; where checked, under half of the loss comes from unresolved V genes, and the rest has no known cause. Within this sample are some 40,000 clones, with roughly 94% of them counted one time only. 0.7% to 1% of the sample is in the top ten clones. The clonotype comes from a female donor with multiple sclerosis, enrolled in a pregnancy study. This specimen was CD4+ T cells from peripheral blood mononuclear cells, taken in the third trimester of pregnancy. The V and J segments used are TRBV19 and TRBJ2-3; 10 of the junction bases match TRBD2. In nucleotides, the sequence is TGTGCCAGTGCTCAGCGGGAGGGCCCAAGAGATACGCAGTATTTT. Its protein product is CASAQREGPRDTQYF. The CDR3, completed at both ends by the reference TRBV19 and TRBJ2-3 genes, gives the full variable domain DGGITQSPKYLFRKEGQNVTLSCEQNLNHDAMYWYRQDPGQGLRLIYYSQIVNDFQKGDIAEGYSVSREKKESFPLTVTSAQKNPTAFYLCASAQREGPRDTQYFGPGTRLTVL.